The present entry profiles one T cell receptor beta chain with its context. This record belongs to a study of blood T cell repertoires in COVID-19. V gave up 4 bases and J gave up 3 bases, with 13 bases separating them. CDR3 length: 15 residues. Germline-derived CDR1 and CDR2 are WNHNN and SYGVQD (reference sequence). Clones were sequenced by immunoSEQ multiplex PCR, and TCRdb holds only the in-frame ones, with some missing. The sample holds fewer than 250,000 clones, 84% seen once. This TCR was sampled from a woman aged 70-85 years with active or convalescent COVID-19. Sequencing was carried out using peripheral blood. V gene TRBV10-1 combines with J gene TRBJ2-1; no firm D call. In DNA, the CDR3 is TGCGCCAGCAGTGGACTTAGGAACGTCTACAATGAGCAGTTCTTC. Protein sequence: CASSGLRNVYNEQFF.